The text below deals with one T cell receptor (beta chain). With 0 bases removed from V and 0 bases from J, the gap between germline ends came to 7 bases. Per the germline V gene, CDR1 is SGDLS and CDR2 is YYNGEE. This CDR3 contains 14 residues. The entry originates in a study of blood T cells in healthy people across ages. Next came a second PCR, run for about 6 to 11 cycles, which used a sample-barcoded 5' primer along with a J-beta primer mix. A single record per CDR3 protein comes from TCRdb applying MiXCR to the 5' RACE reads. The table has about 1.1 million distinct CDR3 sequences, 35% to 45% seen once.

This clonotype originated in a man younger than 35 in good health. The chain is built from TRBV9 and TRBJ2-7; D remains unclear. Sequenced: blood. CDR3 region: CASSVGQISYEQYF. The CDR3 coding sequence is TGTGCCAGCAGCGTAGGGCAAATCTCCTACGAGCAGTACTTC.